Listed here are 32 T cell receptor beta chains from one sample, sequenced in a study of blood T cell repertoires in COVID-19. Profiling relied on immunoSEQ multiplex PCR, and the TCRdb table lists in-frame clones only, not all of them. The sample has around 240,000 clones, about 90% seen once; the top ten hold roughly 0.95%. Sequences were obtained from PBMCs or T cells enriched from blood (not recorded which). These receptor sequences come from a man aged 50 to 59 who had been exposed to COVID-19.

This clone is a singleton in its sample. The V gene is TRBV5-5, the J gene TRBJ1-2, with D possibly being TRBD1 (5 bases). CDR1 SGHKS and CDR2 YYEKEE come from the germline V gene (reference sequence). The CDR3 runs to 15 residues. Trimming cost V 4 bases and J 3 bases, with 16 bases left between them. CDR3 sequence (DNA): TGTGCCAGCAGCATGCGGACACAACAGGACTATGGCTACACCTTC. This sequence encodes CASSMRTQQDYGYTF. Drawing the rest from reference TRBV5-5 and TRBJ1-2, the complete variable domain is DAGVTQSPTHLIKTRGQQVTLRCSPISGHKSVSWYQQVLGQGPQFIFQYYEKEERGRGNFPDRFSARQFPNYSSELNVNALLLGDSALYLCASSMRTQQDYGYTFGSGTRLTVV.

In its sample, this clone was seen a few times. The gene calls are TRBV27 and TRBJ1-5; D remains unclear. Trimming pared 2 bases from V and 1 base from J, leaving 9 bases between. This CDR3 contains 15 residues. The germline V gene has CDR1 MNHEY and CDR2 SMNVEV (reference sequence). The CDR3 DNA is TGTGCCAGCAGTTTAGCGGGTCTGAGCAATCAGCCCCAGCATTTT. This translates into CASSLAGLSNQPQHF.

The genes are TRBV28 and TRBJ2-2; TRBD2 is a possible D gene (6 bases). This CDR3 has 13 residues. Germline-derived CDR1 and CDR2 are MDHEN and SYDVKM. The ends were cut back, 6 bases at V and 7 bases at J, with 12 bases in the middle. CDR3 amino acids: CASRERGDGELFF. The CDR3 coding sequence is TGTGCCAGCAGGGAGCGCGGGGACGGGGAGCTGTTTTTT.

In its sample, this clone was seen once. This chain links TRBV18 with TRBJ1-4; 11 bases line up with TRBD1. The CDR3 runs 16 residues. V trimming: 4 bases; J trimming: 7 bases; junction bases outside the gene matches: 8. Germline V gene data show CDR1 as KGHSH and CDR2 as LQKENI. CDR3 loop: CASSLGQGAFGEKLFF. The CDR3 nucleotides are TGTGCCAGCTCACTCGGACAGGGGGCGTTTGGTGAAAAACTGTTTTTT. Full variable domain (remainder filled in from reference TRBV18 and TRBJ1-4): NAGVMQNPRHLVRRRGQEARLRCSPMKGHSHVYWYRQLPEEGLKFMVYLQKENIIDESGMPKERFSAEFPKEGPSILRIQQVVRGDSAAYFCASSLGQGAFGEKLFFGSGTQLSVL.

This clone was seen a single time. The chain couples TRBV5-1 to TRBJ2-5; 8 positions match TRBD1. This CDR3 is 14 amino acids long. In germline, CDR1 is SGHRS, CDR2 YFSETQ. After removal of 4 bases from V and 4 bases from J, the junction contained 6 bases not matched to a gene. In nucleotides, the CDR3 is TGCGCCAGCAGCCTTCAAGGGACAGGAGAGACCCAGTACTTC. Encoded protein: CASSLQGTGETQYF.

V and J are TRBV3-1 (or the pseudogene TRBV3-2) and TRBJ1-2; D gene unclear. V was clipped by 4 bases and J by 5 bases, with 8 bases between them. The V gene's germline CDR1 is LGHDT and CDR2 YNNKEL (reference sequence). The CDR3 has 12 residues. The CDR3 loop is CASSPGMYGYTF. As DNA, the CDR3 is TGTGCCAGCAGCCCCGGGATGTATGGCTACACCTTC.

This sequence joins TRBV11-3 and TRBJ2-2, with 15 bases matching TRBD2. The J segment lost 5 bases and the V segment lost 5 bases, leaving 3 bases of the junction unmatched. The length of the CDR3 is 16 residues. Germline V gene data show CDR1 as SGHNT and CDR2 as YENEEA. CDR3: CASSPGLAGGTGELFF. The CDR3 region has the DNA TGTGCCAGCAGCCCCGGACTAGCGGGAGGGACCGGGGAGCTGTTTTTT.

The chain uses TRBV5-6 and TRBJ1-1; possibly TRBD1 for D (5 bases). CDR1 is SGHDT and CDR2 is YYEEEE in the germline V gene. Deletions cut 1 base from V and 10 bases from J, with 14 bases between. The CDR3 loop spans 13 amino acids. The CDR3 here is CASSLLGPGVAFF. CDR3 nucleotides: TGTGCCAGCAGCTTGTTGGGGCCGGGGGTAGCTTTCTTT.

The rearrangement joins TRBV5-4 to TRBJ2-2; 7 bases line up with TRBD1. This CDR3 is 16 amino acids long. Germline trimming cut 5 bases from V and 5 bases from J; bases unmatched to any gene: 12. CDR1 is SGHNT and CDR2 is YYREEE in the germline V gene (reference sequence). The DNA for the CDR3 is TGTGCCAGCAGACAAATCGACAGGGTTAAAACCGGGGAGCTGTTTTTT. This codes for CASRQIDRVKTGELFF. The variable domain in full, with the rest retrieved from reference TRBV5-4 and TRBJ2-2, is ETGVTQSPTHLIKTRGQQVTLRCSSQSGHNTVSWYQQALGQGPQFIFQYYREEENGRGNFPPRFSGLQFPNYSSELNVNALELDDSALYLCASRQIDRVKTGELFFGEGSRLTVL.

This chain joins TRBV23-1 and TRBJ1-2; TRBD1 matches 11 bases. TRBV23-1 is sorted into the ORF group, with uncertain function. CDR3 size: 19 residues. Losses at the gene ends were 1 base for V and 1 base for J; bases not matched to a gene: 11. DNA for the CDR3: TGCGCCAGCAGTCAATACCCTCTGGACAGGGGGCTGTATAACTATGGCTACACCTTC. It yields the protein CASSQYPLDRGLYNYGYTF.

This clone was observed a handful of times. The CDR3 protein is CASSLGTGFSPLHF. The DNA of the CDR3 is TGTGCCAGCAGCTTAGGTACAGGCTTCTCACCCCTCCACTTT. This chain uses TRBV11-1 with TRBJ1-6; D possibly corresponds to TRBD1 (5 bases). Germline assignment: CDR1 SGHAT and CDR2 FQDESV (reference sequence). The CDR3 runs to 14 residues. Trimming removed 1 base from V and 10 bases from J, with 11 bases in between.

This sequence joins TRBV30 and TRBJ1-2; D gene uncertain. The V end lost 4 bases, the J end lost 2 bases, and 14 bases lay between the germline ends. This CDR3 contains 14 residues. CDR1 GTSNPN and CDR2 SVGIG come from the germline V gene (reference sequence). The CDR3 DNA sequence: TGTGCCTGGACCCGATTCGGAGAGAACTATGGCTACACCTTC. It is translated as CAWTRFGENYGYTF.

CDR3 residues: CASSRDSIDEQYF. In nucleotides, the CDR3 is TGTGCCAGCAGTCGGGACAGTATCGACGAGCAGTACTTC. The V and J genes are TRBV6-5 and TRBJ2-7; 7 positions agree with TRBD1. This CDR3 has 13 amino acids. V shed 5 bases, J shed 5 bases, and the junction held 6 bases outside the gene matches. Germline CDR1 and CDR2: MNHEY and SVGAGI.

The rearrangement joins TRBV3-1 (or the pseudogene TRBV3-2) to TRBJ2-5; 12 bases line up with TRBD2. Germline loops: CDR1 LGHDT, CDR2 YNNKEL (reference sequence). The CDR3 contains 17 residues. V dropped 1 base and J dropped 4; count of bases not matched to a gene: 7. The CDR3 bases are TGTGCCAGCAGCCAAGGCTTACTAGCGGGAGGAAGAGAGACCCAGTACTTC. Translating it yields CASSQGLLAGGRETQYF.

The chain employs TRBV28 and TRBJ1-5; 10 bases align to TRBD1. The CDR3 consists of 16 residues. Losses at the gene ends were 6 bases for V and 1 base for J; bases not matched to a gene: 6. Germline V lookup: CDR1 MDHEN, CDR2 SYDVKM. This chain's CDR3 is CASSPGQGVSNQPQHF. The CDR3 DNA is TGTGCCAGCAGCCCCGGACAGGGGGTAAGCAATCAGCCCCAGCATTTT.

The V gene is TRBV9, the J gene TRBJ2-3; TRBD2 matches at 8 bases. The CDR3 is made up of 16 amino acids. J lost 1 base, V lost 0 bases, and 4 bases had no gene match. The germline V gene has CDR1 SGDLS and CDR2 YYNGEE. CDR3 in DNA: TGTGCCAGCAGCGTAGGTCCAGCGGGGGGCACAGATACGCAGTATTTT. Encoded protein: CASSVGPAGGTDTQYF.

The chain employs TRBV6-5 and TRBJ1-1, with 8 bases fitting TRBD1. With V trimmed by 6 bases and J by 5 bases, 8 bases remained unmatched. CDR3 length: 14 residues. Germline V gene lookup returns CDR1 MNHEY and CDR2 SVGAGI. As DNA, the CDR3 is TGTGCCAGCAGGGACCACAGGGGGATGACTGAAGCTTTCTTT. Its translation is CASRDHRGMTEAFF.

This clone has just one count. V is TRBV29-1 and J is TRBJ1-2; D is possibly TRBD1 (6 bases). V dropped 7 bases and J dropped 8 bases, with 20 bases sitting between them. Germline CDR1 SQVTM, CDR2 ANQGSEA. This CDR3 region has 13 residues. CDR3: CSALGGGSVGYTF. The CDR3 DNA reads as TGCAGCGCCCTCGGGGGGGGCAGCGTCGGCTACACCTTC.

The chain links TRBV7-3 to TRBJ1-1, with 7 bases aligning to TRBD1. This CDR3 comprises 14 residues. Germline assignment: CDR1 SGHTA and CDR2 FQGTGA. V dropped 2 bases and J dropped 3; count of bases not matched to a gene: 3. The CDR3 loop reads CASSLEGAYTEAFF. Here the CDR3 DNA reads TGTGCCAGCAGCTTAGAGGGGGCGTACACTGAAGCTTTCTTT.

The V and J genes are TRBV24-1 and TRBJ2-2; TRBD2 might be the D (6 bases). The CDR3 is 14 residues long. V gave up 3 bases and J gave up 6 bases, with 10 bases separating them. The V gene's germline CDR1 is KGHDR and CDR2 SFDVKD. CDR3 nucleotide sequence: TGTGCCACCAGTGATACCGGGGGTCCCGGGGAGCTGTTTTTT. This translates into CATSDTGGPGELFF.

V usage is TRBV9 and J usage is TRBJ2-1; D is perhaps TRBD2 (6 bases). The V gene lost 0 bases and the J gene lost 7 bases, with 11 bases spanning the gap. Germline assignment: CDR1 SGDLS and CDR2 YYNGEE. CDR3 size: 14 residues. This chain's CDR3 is CASSVAPGRNEQFF. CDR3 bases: TGTGCCAGCAGCGTAGCTCCAGGGAGGAATGAGCAGTTCTTC.

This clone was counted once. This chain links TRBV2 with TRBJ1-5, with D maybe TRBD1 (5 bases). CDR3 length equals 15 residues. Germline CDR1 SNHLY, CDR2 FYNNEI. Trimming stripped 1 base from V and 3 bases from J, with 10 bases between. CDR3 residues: CASSEGAGPNQPQHF. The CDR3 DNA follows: TGTGCCAGCAGTGAAGGGGCAGGGCCCAATCAGCCCCAGCATTTT.

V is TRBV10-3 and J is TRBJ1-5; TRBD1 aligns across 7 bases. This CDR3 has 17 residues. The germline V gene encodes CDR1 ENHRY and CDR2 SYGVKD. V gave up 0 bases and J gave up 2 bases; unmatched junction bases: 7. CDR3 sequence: CAISESIRGPGNQPQHF. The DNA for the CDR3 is TGTGCCATCAGTGAGTCTATTAGGGGGCCGGGCAATCAGCCCCAGCATTTT.

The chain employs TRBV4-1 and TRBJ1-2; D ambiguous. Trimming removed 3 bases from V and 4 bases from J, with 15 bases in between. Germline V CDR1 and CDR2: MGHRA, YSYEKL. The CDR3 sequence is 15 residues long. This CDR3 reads CASSQGGTKIYGYTF. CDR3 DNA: TGCGCCAGCAGCCAGGGAGGAACCAAGATCTATGGCTACACCTTC.

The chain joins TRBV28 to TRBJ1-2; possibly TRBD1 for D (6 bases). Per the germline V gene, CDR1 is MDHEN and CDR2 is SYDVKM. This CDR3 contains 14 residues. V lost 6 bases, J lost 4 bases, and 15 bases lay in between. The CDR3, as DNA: TGTGCCAGCAGAGCTCGACAGGCTCGCTATGGCTACACCTTC. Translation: CASRARQARYGYTF.

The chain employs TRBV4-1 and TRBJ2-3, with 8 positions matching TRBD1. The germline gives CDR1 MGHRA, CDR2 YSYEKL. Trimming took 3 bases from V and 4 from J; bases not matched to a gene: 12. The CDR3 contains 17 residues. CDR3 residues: CASSHGDGQGVADTQYF. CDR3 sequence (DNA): TGCGCCAGCAGCCACGGCGACGGACAGGGTGTTGCAGATACGCAGTATTTT.

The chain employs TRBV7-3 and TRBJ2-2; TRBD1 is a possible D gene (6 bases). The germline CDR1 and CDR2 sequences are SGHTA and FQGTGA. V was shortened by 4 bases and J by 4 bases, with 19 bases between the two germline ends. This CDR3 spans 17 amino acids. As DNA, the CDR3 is TGTGCCAGCAGCTCTACCCCCTTAGTAGGGGGCACCGGGGAGCTGTTTTTT. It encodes CASSSTPLVGGTGELFF.

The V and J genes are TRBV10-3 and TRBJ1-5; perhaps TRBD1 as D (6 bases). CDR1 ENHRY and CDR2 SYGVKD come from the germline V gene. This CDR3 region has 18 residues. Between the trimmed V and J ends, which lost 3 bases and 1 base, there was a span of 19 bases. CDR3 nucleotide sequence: TGTGCCATCAGTGACCCTAAAGCGGGGGGCGTAAGCAATCAGCCCCAGCATTTT. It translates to CAISDPKAGGVSNQPQHF.

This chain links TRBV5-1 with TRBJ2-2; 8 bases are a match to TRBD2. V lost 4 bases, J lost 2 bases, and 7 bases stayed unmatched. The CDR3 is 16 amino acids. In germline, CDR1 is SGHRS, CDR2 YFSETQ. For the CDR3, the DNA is TGCGCCAGCAGCCCAATCACTAGCGGTAACACCGGGGAGCTGTTTTTT. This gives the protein CASSPITSGNTGELFF. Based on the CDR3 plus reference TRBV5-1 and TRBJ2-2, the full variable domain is KAGVTQTPRYLIKTRGQQVTLSCSPISGHRSVSWYQQTPGQGLQFLFEYFSETQRNKGNFPGRFSGRQFSNSRSEMNVSTLELGDSALYLCASSPITSGNTGELFFGEGSRLTVL.

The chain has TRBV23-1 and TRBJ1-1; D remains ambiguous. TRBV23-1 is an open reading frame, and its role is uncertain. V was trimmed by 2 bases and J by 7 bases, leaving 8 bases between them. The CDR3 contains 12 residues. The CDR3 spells CASSQVDIEAFF. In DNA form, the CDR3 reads TGCGCCAGCAGTCAAGTAGACATTGAAGCTTTCTTT.

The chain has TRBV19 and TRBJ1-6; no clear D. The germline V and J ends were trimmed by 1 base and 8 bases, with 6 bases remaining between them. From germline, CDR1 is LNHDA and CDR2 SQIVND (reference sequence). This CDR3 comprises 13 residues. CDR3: CASSIVADSPLHF. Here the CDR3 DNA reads TGTGCCAGTAGTATAGTGGCGGATTCACCCCTCCACTTT.

CDR3 in DNA: TGTGCCAGCAGCTTTCGGACTAGCGGGGGACCCCTTGCGGTGTATGAGCAGTTCTTC. It is translated as CASSFRTSGGPLAVYEQFF. The rearrangement joins TRBV11-2 to TRBJ2-1, with 13 positions matching TRBD2. Germline CDR1 is SGHAT and CDR2 is FQNNGV. The CDR3 has 19 residues. V gave up 3 bases and J gave up 8 bases; unmatched junction bases: 16.